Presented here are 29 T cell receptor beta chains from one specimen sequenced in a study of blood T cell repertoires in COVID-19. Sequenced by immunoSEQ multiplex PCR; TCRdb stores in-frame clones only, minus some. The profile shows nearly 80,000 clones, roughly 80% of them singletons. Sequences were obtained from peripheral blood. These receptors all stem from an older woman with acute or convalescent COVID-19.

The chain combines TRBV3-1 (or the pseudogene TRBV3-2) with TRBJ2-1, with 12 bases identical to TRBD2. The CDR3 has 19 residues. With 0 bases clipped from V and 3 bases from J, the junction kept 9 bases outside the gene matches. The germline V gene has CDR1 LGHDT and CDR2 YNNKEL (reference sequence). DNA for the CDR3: TGTGCCAGCAGCCAAGATTACACTAGCGGGAGGTCTATCTACAATGAGCAGTTCTTC. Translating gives CASSQDYTSGRSIYNEQFF.

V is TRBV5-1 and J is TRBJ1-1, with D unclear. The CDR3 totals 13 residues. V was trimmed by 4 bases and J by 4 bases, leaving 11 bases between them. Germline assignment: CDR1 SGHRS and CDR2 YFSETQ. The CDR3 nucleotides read TGCGCCAGCAGCCGTGAGGCCCGCACTGAAGCTTTCTTT. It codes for CASSREARTEAFF.

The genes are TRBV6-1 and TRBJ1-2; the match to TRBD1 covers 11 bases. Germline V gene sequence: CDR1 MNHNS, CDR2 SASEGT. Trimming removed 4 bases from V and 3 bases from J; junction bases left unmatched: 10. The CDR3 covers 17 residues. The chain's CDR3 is CASSAATGTGGYYGYTF. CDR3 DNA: TGTGCCAGCAGTGCGGCCACCGGGACAGGGGGATACTATGGCTACACCTTC.

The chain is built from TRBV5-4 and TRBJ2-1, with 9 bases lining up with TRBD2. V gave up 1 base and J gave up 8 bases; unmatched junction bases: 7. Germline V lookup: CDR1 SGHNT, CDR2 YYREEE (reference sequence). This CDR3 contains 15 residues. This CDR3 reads CASSLPAGGPDEQFF. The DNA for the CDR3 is TGTGCCAGCAGCTTGCCGGCGGGAGGGCCAGATGAGCAGTTCTTC.

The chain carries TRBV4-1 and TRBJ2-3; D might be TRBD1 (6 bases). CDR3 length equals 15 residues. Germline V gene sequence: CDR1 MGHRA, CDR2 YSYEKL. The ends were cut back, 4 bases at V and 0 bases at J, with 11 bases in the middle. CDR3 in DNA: TGCGCCAGCAGCCCCCCACAGGGAAGCACAGATACGCAGTATTTT. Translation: CASSPPQGSTDTQYF.

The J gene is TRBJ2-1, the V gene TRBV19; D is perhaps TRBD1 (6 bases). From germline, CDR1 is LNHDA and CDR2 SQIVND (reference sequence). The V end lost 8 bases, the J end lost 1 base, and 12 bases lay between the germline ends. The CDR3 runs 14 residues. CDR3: CASGLQGSYNEQFF. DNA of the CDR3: TGTGCCAGTGGCTTACAGGGATCCTACAATGAGCAGTTCTTC.

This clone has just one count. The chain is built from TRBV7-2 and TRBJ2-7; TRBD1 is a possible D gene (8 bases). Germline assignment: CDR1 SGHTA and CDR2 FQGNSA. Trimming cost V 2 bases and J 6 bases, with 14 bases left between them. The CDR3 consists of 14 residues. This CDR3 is CASSLYRGGSEQYF. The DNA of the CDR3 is TGTGCCAGCAGCTTATACAGGGGGGGAAGCGAGCAGTACTTC.

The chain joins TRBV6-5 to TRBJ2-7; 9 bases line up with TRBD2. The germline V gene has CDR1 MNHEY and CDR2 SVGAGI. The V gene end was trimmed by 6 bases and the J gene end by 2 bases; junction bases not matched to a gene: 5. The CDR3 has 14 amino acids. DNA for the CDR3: TGTGCCAGCAGGGACCTAGCGGGAACCTACGAGCAGTACTTC. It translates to CASRDLAGTYEQYF.

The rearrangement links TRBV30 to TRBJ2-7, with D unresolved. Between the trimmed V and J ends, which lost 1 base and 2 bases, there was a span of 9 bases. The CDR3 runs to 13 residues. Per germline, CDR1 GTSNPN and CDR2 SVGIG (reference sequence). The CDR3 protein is CAWSAPRPYEQYF. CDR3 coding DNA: TGTGCCTGGAGTGCTCCGAGGCCCTACGAGCAGTACTTC.

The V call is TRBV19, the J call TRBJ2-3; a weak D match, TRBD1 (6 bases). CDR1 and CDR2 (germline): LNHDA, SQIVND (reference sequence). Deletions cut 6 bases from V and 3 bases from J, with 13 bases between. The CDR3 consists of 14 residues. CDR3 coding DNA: TGTGCCAGTAGGATACAGGGTACAACAGATACGCAGTATTTT. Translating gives CASRIQGTTDTQYF.

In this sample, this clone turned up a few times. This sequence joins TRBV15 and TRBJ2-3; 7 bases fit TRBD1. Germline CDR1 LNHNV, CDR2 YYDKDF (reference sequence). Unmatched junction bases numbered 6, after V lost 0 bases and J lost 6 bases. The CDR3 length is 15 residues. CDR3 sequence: CATSRERGRGDTQYF. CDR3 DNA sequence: TGTGCCACCAGCAGAGAAAGGGGCAGGGGGGATACGCAGTATTTT.

CDR3 DNA: TGCGCCAGCACCCCTCTAGGGGCGGGATGGCAGTTCTTC. Amino acids: CASTPLGAGWQFF. The chain recombines TRBV5-1 with TRBJ2-1, with D maybe TRBD2 (6 bases). Germline assignment: CDR1 SGHRS and CDR2 YFSETQ. CDR3 length: 13 amino acids. Trimming left V 6 bases short and J 12 bases short, with 19 bases between.

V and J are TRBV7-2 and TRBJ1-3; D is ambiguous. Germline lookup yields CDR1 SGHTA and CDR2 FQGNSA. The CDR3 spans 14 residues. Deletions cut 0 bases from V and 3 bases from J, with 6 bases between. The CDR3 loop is CASSLATGGNTIYF. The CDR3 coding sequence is TGTGCCAGCAGCTTAGCGACTGGTGGAAACACCATATATTTT. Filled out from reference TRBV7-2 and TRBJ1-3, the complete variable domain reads GAGVSQSPSNKVTEKGKDVELRCDPISGHTALYWYRQSLGQGLEFLIYFQGNSAPDKSGLPSDRFSAERTGGSVSTLTIQRTQQEDSAVYLCASSLATGGNTIYFGEGSWLTVV.

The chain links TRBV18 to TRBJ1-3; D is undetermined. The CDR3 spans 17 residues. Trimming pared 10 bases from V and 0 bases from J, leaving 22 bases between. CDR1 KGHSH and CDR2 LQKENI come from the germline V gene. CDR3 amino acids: CATSFVVTANSGNTIYF. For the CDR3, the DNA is TGTGCCACCTCTTTTGTCGTAACAGCCAACTCTGGAAACACCATATATTTT.

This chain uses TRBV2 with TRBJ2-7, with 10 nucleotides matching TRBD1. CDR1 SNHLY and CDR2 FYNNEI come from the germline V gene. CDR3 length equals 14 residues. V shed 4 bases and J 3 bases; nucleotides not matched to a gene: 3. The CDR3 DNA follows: TGTGCCAGCAGTGTGACAGGGGGCTTCTACGAGCAGTACTTC. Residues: CASSVTGGFYEQYF.

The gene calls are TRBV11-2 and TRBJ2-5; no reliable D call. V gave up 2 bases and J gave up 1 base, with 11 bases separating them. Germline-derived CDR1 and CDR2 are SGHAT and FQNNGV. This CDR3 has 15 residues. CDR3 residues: CASSLNFVSQETQYF. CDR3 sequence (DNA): TGTGCCAGCAGCTTAAATTTTGTATCCCAAGAGACCCAGTACTTC.

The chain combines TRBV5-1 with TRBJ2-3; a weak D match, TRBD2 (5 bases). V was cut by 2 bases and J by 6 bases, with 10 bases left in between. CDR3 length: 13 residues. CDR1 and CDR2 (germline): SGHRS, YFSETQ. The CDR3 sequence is CASSFSGLDTQYF. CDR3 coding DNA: TGCGCCAGCAGCTTCTCGGGATTGGATACGCAGTATTTT. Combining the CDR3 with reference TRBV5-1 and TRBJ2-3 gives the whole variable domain KAGVTQTPRYLIKTRGQQVTLSCSPISGHRSVSWYQQTPGQGLQFLFEYFSETQRNKGNFPGRFSGRQFSNSRSEMNVSTLELGDSALYLCASSFSGLDTQYFGPGTRLTVL.

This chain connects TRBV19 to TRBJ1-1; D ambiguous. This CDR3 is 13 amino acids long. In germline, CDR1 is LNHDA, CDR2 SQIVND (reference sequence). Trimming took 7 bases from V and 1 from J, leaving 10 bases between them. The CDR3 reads CASTSWQNTEAFF. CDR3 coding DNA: TGTGCCAGTACATCTTGGCAGAACACTGAAGCTTTCTTT.

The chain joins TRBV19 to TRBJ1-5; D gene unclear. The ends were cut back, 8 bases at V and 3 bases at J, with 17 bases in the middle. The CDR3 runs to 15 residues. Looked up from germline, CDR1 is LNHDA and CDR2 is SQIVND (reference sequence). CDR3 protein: CASDNGYENNQPQHF. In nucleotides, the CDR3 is TGTGCCAGTGACAACGGTTACGAGAACAATCAGCCCCAGCATTTT.

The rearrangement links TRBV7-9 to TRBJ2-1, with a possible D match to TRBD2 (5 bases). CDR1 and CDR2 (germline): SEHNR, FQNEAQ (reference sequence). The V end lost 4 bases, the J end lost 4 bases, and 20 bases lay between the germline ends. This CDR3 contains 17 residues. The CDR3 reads CASSSQIRSGAYNEQFF. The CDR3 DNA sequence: TGTGCCAGCAGCTCCCAAATACGGAGCGGAGCTTACAATGAGCAGTTCTTC.

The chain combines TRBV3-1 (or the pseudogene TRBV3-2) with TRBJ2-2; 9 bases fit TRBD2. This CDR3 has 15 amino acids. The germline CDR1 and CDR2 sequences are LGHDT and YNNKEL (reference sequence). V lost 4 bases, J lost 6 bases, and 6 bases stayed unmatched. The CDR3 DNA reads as TGTGCCAGCAGCCTGGGACTAGCAGTTCCCGGGGAGCTGTTTTTT. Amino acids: CASSLGLAVPGELFF.

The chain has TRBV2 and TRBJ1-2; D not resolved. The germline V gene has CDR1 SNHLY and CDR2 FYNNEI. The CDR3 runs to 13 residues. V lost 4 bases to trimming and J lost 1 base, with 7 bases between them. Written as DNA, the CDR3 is TGTGCCAGCAGTGTGGAGGGTAACTATGGCTACACCTTC. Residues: CASSVEGNYGYTF.

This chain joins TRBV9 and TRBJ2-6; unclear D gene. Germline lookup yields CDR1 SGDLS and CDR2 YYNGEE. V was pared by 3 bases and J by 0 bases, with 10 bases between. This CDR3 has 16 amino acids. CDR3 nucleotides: TGTGCCAGCAGCGGGAAACACTACTCTGGGGCCAACGTCCTGACTTTC. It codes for CASSGKHYSGANVLTF. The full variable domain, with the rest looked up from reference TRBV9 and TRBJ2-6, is DSGVTQTPKHLITATGQRVTLRCSPRSGDLSVYWYQQSLDQGLQFLIQYYNGEERAKGNILERFSAQQFPDLHSELNLSSLELGDSALYFCASSGKHYSGANVLTFGAGSRLTVL.

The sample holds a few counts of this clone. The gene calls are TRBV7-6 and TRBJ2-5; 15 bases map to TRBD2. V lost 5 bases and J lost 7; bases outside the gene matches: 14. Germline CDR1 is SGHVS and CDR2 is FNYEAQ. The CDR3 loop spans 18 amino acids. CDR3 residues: CASSLGLAGGRNVGTQYF. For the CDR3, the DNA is TGTGCCAGCAGCCTGGGACTAGCGGGAGGTAGAAACGTAGGGACCCAGTACTTC.

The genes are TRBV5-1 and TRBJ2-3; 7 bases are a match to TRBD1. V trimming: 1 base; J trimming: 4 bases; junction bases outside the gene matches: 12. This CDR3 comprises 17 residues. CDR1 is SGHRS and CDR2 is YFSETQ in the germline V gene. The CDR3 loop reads CASSLSSWTGGADTQYF. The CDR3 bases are TGCGCCAGCAGCTTGAGTAGTTGGACAGGCGGCGCAGATACGCAGTATTTT.

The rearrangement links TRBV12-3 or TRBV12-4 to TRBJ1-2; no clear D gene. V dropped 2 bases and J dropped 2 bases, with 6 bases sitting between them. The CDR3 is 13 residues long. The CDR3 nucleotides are TGTGCCAGCAGTTTACCCGGGAACTATGGCTACACCTTC. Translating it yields CASSLPGNYGYTF.

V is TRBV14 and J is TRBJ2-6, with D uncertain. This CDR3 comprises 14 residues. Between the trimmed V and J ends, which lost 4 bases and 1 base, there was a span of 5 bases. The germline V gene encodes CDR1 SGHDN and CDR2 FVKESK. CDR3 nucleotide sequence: TGTGCCAGCAGCCCCCATTCTGGGGCCAACGTCCTGACTTTC. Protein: CASSPHSGANVLTF.

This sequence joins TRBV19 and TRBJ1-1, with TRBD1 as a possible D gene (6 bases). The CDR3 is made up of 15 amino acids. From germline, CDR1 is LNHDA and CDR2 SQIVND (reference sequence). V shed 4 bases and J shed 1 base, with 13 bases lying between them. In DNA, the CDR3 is TGTGCCAGTAGTACCATATTGACAGGGAACACTGAAGCTTTCTTT. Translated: CASSTILTGNTEAFF.

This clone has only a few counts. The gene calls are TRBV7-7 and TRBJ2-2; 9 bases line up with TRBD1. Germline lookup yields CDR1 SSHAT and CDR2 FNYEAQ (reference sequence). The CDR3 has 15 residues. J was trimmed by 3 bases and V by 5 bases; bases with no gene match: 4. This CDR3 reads CASSPTGGDTGELFF. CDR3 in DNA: TGTGCCAGCAGCCCTACAGGGGGCGACACCGGGGAGCTGTTTTTT.